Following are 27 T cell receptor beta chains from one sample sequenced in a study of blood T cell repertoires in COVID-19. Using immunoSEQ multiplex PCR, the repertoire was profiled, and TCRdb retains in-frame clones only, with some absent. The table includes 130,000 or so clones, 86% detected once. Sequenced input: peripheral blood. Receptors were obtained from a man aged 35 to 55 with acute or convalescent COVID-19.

The chain's CDR3 is CATRGHPAGYTF. For the CDR3, the DNA is TGCGCCACCAGGGGACATCCCGCTGGCTACACCTTC. This chain joins TRBV10-1 and TRBJ1-2, with a tentative D call TRBD1 (6 bases). Germline V gene sequence: CDR1 WNHNN, CDR2 SYGVQD (reference sequence). The CDR3 contains 12 residues. Trimming took off 10 bases at V and 7 bases at J, with 16 bases between the two ends.

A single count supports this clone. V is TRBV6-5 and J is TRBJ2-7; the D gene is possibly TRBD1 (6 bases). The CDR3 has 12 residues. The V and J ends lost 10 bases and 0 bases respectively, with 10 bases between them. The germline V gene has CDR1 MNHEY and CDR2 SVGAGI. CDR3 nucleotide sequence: TGTGCCACCTGGGACATCTCCTACGAGCAGTACTTC. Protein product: CATWDISYEQYF.

This CDR3 reads CATSEGALYEQYF. The CDR3 coding sequence is TGTGCCACCAGTGAGGGGGCCCTTTACGAGCAGTACTTC. The chain is built from TRBV24-1 and TRBJ2-7; D perhaps matches TRBD1 (6 bases). The V gene's germline CDR1 is KGHDR and CDR2 SFDVKD. Trimming left V 4 bases short and J 4 bases short, with 10 bases between. The CDR3 is made up of 13 amino acids.

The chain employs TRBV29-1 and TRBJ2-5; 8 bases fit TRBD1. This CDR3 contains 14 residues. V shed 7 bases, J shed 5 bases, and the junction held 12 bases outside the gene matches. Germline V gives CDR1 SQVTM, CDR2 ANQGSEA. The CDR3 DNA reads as TGCAGCGCGGAAGGGTCAGGGGGCCGTGAGACCCAGTACTTC. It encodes CSAEGSGGRETQYF. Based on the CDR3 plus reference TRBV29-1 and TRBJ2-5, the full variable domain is SAVISQKPSRDICQRGTSLTIQCQVDSQVTMMFWYRQQPGQSLTLIATANQGSEATYESGFVIDKFPISRPNLTFSTLTVSNMSPEDSSIYLCSAEGSGGRETQYFGPGTRLLVL.

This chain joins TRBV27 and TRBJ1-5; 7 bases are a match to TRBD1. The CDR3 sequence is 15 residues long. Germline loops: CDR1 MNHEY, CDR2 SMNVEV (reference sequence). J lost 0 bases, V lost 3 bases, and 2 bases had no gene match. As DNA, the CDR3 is TGTGCCAGCAGTTTCGCAGGGGGTAGCAATCAGCCCCAGCATTTT. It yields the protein CASSFAGGSNQPQHF.

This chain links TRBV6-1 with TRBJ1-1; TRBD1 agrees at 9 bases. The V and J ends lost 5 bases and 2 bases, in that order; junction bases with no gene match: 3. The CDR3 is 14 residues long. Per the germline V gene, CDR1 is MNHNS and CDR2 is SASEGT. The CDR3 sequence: CASSLDRGNTEAFF. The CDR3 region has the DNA TGTGCCAGCAGTTTGGACAGGGGCAACACTGAAGCTTTCTTT.

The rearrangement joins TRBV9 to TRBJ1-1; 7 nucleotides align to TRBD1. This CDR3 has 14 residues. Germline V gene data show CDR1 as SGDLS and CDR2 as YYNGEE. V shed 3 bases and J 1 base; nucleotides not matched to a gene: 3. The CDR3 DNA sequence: TGTGCCAGCAGCGCCAGGGGGGAGAACACTGAAGCTTTCTTT. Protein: CASSARGENTEAFF.

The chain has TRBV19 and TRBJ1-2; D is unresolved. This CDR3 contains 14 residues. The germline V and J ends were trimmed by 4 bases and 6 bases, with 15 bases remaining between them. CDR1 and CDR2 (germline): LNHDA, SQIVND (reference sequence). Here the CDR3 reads CASSNREVTHGYTF. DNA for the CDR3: TGTGCCAGTAGTAACCGGGAGGTTACGCATGGCTACACCTTC.

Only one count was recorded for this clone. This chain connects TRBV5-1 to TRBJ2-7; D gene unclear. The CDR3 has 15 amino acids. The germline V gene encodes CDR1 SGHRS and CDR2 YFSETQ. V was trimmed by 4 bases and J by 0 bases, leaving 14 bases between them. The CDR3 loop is CASSLAAWSSYEQYF. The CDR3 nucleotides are TGCGCCAGCAGCCTCGCGGCGTGGAGCTCCTACGAGCAGTACTTC.

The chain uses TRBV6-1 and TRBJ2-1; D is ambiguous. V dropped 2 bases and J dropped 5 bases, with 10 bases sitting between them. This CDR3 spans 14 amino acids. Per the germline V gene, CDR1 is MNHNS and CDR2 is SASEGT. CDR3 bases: TGTGCCAGCAGTGAACTTTCGAGGCACAATGAGCAGTTCTTC. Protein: CASSELSRHNEQFF.

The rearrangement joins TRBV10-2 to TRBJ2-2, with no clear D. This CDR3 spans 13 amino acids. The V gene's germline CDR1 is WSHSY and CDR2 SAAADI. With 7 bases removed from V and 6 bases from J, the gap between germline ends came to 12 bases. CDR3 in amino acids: CASILARAGELFF. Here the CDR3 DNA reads TGCGCCAGCATCCTCGCCCGGGCCGGGGAGCTGTTTTTT.

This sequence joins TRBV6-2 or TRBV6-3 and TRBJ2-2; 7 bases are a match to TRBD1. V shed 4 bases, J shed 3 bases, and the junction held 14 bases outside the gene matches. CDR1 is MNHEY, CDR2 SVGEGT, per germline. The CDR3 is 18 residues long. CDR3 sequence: CASSFNWDSQKYTGELFF. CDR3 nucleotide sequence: TGTGCCAGCAGTTTTAATTGGGACAGCCAAAAGTACACCGGGGAGCTGTTTTTT.

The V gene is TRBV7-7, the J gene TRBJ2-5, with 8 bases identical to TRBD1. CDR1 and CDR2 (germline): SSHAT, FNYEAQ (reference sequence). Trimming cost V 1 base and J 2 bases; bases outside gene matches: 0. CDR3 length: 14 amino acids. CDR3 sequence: CASSLGTGQETQYF. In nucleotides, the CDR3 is TGTGCCAGCAGCTTAGGGACAGGGCAAGAGACCCAGTACTTC. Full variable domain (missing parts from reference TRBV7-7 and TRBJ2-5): GAGVSQSPRYKVTKRGQDVTLRCDPISSHATLYWYQQALGQGPEFLTYFNYEAQPDKSGLPSDRFSAERPEGSISTLTIQRTEQRDSAMYRCASSLGTGQETQYFGPGTRLLVL.

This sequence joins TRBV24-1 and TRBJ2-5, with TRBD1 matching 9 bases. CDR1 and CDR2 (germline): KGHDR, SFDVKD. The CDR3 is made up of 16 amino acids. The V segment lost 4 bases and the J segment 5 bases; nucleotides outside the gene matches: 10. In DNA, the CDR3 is TGTGCCACCAGTGACAATCCCACAGGGGGCAGGGAGACCCAGTACTTC. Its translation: CATSDNPTGGRETQYF.

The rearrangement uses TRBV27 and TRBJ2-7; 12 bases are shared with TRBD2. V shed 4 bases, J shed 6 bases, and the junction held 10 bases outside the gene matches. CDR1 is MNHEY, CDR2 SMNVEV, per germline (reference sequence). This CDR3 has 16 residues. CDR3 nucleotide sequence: TGTGCCAGCAGTTCGACGAGACTAGCGGGAGTCGCCGAGCAGTACTTC. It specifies CASSSTRLAGVAEQYF.

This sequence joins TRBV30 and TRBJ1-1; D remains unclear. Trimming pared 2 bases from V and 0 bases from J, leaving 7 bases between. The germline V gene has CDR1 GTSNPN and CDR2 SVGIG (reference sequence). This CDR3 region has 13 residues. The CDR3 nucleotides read TGTGCCTGGAGTTCTCAGGTGAACACTGAAGCTTTCTTT. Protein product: CAWSSQVNTEAFF. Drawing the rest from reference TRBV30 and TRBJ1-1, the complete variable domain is SQTIHQWPATLVQPVGSPLSLECTVEGTSNPNLYWYRQAAGRGLQLLFYSVGIGQISSEVPQNLSASRPQDRQFILSSKKLLLSDSGFYLCAWSSQVNTEAFFGQGTRLTVV.

CDR3 amino acids: CASRAGQGGNTEAFF. CDR3 DNA sequence: TGTGCCAGCAGGGCGGGACAGGGCGGAAACACTGAAGCTTTCTTT. The chain employs TRBV2 and TRBJ1-1, with 9 bases that match TRBD1. The V segment lost 6 bases and the J segment 2 bases; nucleotides outside the gene matches: 7. The germline gives CDR1 SNHLY, CDR2 FYNNEI. This CDR3 spans 15 amino acids.

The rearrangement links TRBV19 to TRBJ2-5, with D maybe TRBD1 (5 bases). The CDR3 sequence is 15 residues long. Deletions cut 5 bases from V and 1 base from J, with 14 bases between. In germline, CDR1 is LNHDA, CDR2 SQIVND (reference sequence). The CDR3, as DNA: TGTGCCAGTAGTCCCCAGACAGTAACCCAAGAGACCCAGTACTTC. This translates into CASSPQTVTQETQYF.

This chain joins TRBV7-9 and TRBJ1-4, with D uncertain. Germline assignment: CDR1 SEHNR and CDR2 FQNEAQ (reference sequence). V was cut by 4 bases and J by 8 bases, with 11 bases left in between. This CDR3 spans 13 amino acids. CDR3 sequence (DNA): TGTGCCAGCAGCTCTTTACCAGGAGAAAAACTGTTTTTT. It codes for CASSSLPGEKLFF.

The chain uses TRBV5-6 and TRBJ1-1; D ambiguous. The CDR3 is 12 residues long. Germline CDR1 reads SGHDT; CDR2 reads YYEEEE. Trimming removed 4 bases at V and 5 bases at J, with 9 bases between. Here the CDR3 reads CASSLFWTEAFF. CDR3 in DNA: TGTGCCAGCAGCCTATTCTGGACTGAAGCTTTCTTT.

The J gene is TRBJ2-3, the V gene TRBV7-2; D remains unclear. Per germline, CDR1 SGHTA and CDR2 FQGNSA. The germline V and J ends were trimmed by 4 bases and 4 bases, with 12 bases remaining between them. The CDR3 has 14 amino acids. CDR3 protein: CASSSKLLSDTQYF. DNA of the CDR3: TGTGCCAGCAGCTCAAAACTTCTTTCAGATACGCAGTATTTT.

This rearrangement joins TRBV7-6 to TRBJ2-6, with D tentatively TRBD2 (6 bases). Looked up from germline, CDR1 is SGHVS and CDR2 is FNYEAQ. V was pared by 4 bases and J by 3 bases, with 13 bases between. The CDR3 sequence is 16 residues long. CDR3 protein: CASSSRRAGGANVLTF. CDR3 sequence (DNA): TGTGCCAGCAGCTCCCGGAGGGCCGGTGGGGCCAACGTCCTGACTTTC.

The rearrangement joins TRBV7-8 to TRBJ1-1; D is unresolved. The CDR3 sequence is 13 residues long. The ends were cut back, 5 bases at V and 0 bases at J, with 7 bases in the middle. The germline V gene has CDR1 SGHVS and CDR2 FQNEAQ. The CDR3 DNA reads TGTGCCAGCAGCCAACTAATGAACACTGAAGCTTTCTTT. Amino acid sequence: CASSQLMNTEAFF.

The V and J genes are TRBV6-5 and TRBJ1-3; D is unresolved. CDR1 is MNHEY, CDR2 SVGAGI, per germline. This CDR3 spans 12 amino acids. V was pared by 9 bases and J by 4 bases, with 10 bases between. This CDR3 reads CASTPGGNTIYF. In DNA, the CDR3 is TGTGCCAGTACACCAGGAGGAAACACCATATATTTT.

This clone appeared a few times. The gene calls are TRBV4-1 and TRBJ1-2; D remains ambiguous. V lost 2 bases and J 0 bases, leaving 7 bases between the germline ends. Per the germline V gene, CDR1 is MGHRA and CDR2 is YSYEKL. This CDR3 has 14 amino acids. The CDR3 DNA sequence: TGCGCCAGCAGCCAATCACATACTAACTATGGCTACACCTTC. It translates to CASSQSHTNYGYTF.

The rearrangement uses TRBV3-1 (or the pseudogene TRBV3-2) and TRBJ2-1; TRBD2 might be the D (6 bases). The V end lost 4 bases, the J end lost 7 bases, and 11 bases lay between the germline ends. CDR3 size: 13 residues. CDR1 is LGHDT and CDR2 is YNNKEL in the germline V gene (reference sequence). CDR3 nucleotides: TGTGCCAGCAGCCTCCGGGGGTGGAATGAGCAGTTCTTC. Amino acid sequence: CASSLRGWNEQFF.

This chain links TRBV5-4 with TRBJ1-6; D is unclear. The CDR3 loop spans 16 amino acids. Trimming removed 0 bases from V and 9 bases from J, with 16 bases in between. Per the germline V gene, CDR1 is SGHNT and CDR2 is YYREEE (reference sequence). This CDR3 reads CASSLDWDLGSSPLHF. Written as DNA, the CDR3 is TGTGCCAGCAGCTTGGATTGGGATTTGGGGAGTTCACCCCTCCACTTT.